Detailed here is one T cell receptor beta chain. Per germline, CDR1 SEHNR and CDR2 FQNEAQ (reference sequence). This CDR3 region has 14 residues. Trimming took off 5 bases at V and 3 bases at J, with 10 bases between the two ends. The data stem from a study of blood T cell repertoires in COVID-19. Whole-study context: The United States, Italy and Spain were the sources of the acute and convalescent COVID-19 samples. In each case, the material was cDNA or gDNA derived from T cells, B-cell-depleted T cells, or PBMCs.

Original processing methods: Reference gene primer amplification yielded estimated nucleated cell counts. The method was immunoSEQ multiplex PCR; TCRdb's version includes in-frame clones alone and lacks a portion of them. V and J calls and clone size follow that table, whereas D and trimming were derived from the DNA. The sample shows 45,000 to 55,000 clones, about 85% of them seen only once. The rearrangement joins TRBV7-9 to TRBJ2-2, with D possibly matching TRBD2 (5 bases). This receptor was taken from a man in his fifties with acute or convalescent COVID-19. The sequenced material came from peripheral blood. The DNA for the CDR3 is TGTGCCAGCAGCCGGGAACTCGACACCGGGGAGCTGTTTTTT. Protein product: CASSRELDTGELFF.